Given below is one TCR beta chain in context. The antigen it recognizes is unknown. Per-base qualities were not stored, and no clone one base away is much larger. The germline V gene yields MNHEY for CDR1 and SVGAGI for CDR2. The CDR3 contains 15 residues, cysteine and phenylalanine counted. Just CDR3 DNA is preserved here, 45 bases in frame from base 1. Trimming costs V 4 bases and J 6 bases, and their ends lie 19 bases apart. These data come from a study of regulatory T cells in long-lasting Graves disease (dated by TCRdb to the early 2020s). The study in broad terms: Patients with newly diagnosed Graves' disease had been on antithyroid drugs for under 3 months. A total of about 35 samples underwent TCR sequencing, from about 13 patients with persistent Graves' disease and some 20 patients with newly diagnosed Graves' disease. Persistent Graves' disease patients were compared with newly diagnosed Graves' disease patients by peripheral blood TCR sequencing and RNA sequencing. The study was registered as a clinical trial and conducted in China. The investigation overall reported the following: The authors acknowledged the small sample size as a limitation that may reduce accuracy. Preferential use of TRBV28, TRBJ1-2 and TRBJ2-5 was observed in persistent disease, whereas TRBV20-1 and TRBJ2-1 were favored in newly diagnosed disease. Because the primary lesion, thyroid tissue, could not be accessed, the study looked at peripheral blood alone. Sequencing and analysis were restricted to the TCR beta chain. Patients with persistent disease shared more public clonotypes (fewer than 3,000) than newly diagnosed patients did (more than 900). Compared with newly diagnosed patients, patients with persistent Graves' disease had lower TCR Shannon entropy and fewer highly expanded clones, which suggests clonal expansion.

This specimen's time point label, interpreted: newly diagnosed GD, antithyroid drugs for less than 3 months. RNA was extracted from PBMCs in TRIzol for both TCR sequencing and RNA sequencing. Graves' disease was diagnosed according to American Thyroid Association guidelines. Recruitment of patients was carried out at an endocrinology department in Xi'an, China. From each patient, approximately 9.9 milliliters of peripheral blood was collected into an EDTA anticoagulant tube. Ficoll Paque Plus density gradient separation was used to isolate PBMCs, and no additional T cell sorting was done. RNA quality was checked with an Agilent 2100 Bioanalyzer and agarose gel, and concentration with a NanoDrop 2000. Library preparation used multiplex PCR. The reads were generated on an Illumina HiSeq 4000. To build TCR beta libraries, CDR3 regions were amplified by Arm-PCR using iRepertoire HTBI primers. PCR products were gel purified before sequencing. The original methods were these. Gene usage analysis of CDR3 amino acid clonotypes used the approximately 62 TRBV and fewer than 15 TRBJ segments found across samples. COPE and FqMerger were used to merge the filtered high-quality paired reads into contigs. Contigs were aligned with BLAST to IMGT TRBV, TRBD and TRBJ reference genes, and CDR3 was defined per IMGT. Clonotypes above 0.1% frequency were classified as highly expanded clones. Shannon entropy served as the measure of repertoire diversity, while the Gini coefficient captured V-J evenness. A clonotype found in more than one individual was treated as public. TCRdb cleaned the public reads at Q25 with fastp, built clones with MiXCR and kept in-frame beta chains. Rows with a matching CDR3 protein are joined into one entry that keeps the most common DNA and genes. It is TCRdb's table, rather than the study itself, that gives the V and J calls and clone size. The sample table shows 320,000 or so distinct CDR3 sequences, and 18% are seen once. The ten largest clones capture around 37% of the sample.

The chain uses TRBV6-5 and TRBJ2-7, with the D gene too uncertain to name. This clonotype was sampled from a female donor with Graves disease. The sample in question was peripheral blood mononuclear cells (PBMCs), obtained at new diagnosis, from a patient treated with antithyroid drugs. The CDR3 protein sequence reads: CASSLYKHHLAEQYF. The DNA reads as follows: TGTGCCAGCAGTTTGTACAAACACCATCTTGCCGAGCAGTACTTC.